A selection of T cell receptor beta chains follows, all from one sample in a study of technical replicates of blood from a handful of donors. Sequencing was performed with immunoSEQ multiplex PCR; in TCRdb, only in-frame clones are kept and a portion is missing. The sample includes roughly 80,000 clones, 85% to 95% of them seen just once. The sample taken for sequencing was T cells isolated from PBMCs. The receptors originated from a human donor in good health. Each CDR3 is given with its conserved first and last residue. The order of the fields is J gene, V gene, D gene, CDR3 DNA, CDR3 protein. The D gene is left open where the match is weak.

TRBJ2-4,TRBV7-2,TRBD2,TGTGCCAGCAGCTTAGAAGGGACTAGCGGGGGAAGGAACATTCAGTACTTC,CASSLEGTSGGRNIQYF
TRBJ2-2,TRBV6-6,NA,TGTGCCAGCAGCCCTCCTGGGGGGACGAACACCGGGGAGCTGTTTTTT,CASSPPGGTNTGELFF
TRBJ1-4,TRBV7-9,TRBD1,TGTGCCAGCAGCCACGGACAGGAGACTAATGAAAAACTGTTTTTT,CASSHGQETNEKLFF
TRBJ2-5,TRBV11-2,NA,TGTGCCAGCAGCCCGGGTCACCAAGAGACCCAGTACTTC,CASSPGHQETQYF
TRBJ2-5,TRBV11-2,NA,TGTGCCAGCAGCTTTAGAGGCTGGGTGGTGCAAGAGACCCAGTACTTC,CASSFRGWVVQETQYF
TRBJ2-7,TRBV7-9,NA,TGTGCCAGCAGCTTATTGGGCAGCTCCTACGAGCAGTACTTC,CASSLLGSSYEQYF
TRBJ1-6,TRBV27,NA,TGTGCCAGCAGTTCCCCCCGCCGGGCCTATAATTCACCCCTCCACTTT,CASSSPRRAYNSPLHF
TRBJ2-7,TRBV7-9,NA,TGTGCCAGCAGCTATACAGGGAACCACGAGCAGTACTTC,CASSYTGNHEQYF
TRBJ2-1,TRBV27,TRBD2,TGTGCCAGCAGCCTAGCGGGAGCCGGGTACAATGAGCAGTTCTTC,CASSLAGAGYNEQFF
TRBJ2-5,TRBV15,TRBD2,TGTGCCACCAGCAGCCTCAGCGGGGGAGTGACCCAAGAGACCCAGTACTTC,CATSSLSGGVTQETQYF
TRBJ2-5,TRBV7-9,TRBD1,TGTGCCAGCAGCGGACAGGGGGAGGCGACCCAGTACTTC,CASSGQGEATQYF
TRBJ2-5,TRBV6-4,TRBD2,TGTGCCAGCAGTGATAGCGCTGCGCATCGGGGGGTGGAGACCCAGTACTTC,CASSDSAAHRGVETQYF